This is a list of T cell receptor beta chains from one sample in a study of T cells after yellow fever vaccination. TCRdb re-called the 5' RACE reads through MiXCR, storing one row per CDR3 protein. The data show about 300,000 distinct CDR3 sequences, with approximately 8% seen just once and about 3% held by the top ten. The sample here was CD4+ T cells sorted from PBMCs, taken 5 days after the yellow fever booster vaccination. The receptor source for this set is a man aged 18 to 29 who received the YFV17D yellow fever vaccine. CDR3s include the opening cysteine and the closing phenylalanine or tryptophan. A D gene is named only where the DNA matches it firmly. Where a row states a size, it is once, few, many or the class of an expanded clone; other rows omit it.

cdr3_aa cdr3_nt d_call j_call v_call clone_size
CASSSASEGTQYF TGTGCCAGCAGCTCTGCGTCGGAGGGGACCCAGTACTTC NA TRBJ2-5 TRBV7-2 many
CSVLAGGGYGYTF TGCAGCGTTTTAGCAGGGGGCGGCTATGGCTACACCTTC TRBD1 TRBJ1-2 TRBV29-1 many
CASSLGSGLTGNTIYF TGTGCCAGCAGCTTAGGGTCCGGACTCACTGGAAACACCATATATTTT NA TRBJ1-3 TRBV7-2 NA
CASSPWAGSGELFF TGTGCCAGCAGCCCGTGGGCAGGATCCGGGGAGCTGTTTTTT NA TRBJ2-2 TRBV7-2 many
CAWDGGRSSYEQYF TGTGCCTGGGATGGTGGGAGGAGCTCCTACGAGCAGTACTTC NA TRBJ2-7 TRBV30 NA
CASSSLTVGTGYTF TGTGCCAGCAGCTCCCTGACGGTCGGGACTGGCTACACCTTC NA TRBJ1-2 TRBV5-4 NA
CASSLAGEGPQPQHF TGTGCCAGCAGCTTAGCCGGAGAAGGGCCCCAGCCCCAGCATTTT NA TRBJ1-5 TRBV7-9 few
CSAWSSGHNEQFF TGCAGTGCTTGGTCCAGCGGGCACAATGAGCAGTTCTTC NA TRBJ2-1 TRBV20-1 NA
CASTARDPYEQYF TGTGCCAGCACGGCCAGGGACCCATACGAGCAGTACTTC NA TRBJ2-7 TRBV2 NA
CSAGDFQETQYF TGCAGTGCAGGGGACTTCCAAGAGACCCAGTACTTC NA TRBJ2-5 TRBV20-1 NA
CALRSDRSTAEAFF TGTGCCCTTCGATCAGACCGGTCGACTGCTGAAGCTTTCTTT NA TRBJ1-1 TRBV10-3 few
CASSSVYGYTF TGTGCCAGCAGTTCAGTCTATGGCTACACCTTC NA TRBJ1-2 TRBV28 NA
CASSQPRDIPKNIQYF TGTGCCAGCAGCCAACCCCGGGACATCCCCAAAAACATTCAGTACTTC NA TRBJ2-4 TRBV4-2 NA
CASMVTQNTGELFF TGTGCCAGCATGGTCACCCAGAACACCGGGGAGCTGTTTTTT NA TRBJ2-2 TRBV2 NA
CASNDRRAGDGYTF TGTGCCAGCAACGACCGACGGGCAGGGGATGGCTACACCTTC NA TRBJ1-2 TRBV7-3 many
CSARRGADTQYF TGCAGTGCTCGAAGGGGAGCAGATACGCAGTATTTT NA TRBJ2-3 TRBV20-1 NA
CASGPPRTGGYNSPLHF TGTGCCAGCGGCCCACCCCGTACAGGGGGTTACAATTCACCCCTCCACTTT TRBD1 TRBJ1-6 TRBV6-6 NA
CSAPGTGYGYTF TGCAGTGCTCCCGGGACAGGCTATGGCTACACCTTC TRBD1 TRBJ1-2 TRBV20-1 NA
CASSSQERTSTDTQYF TGTGCCAGCAGCTCCCAGGAACGGACTAGCACAGATACGCAGTATTTT NA TRBJ2-3 TRBV11-2 few
CASRTGQQETQYF TGCGCCAGCAGGACAGGTCAGCAAGAGACCCAGTACTTC NA TRBJ2-5 TRBV5-1 many
CSEIRGPATDTQYF TGCAGTGAGATTCGGGGGCCAGCCACAGATACGCAGTATTTT NA TRBJ2-3 TRBV20-1 NA
CAASGASVTDTQYF TGTGCCGCCAGCGGTGCTAGCGTCACAGATACGCAGTATTTT NA TRBJ2-3 TRBV7-2 many
CASSQVGQGLYSPLHF TGTGCCAGCAGCCAAGTCGGCCAGGGGTTGTACTCACCCCTCCACTTT NA TRBJ1-6 TRBV4-2 many
CASSLQGQGQPQHF TGTGCCAGCAGCTTACAGGGGCAAGGTCAGCCCCAGCATTTT NA TRBJ1-5 TRBV7-6 many
CASSLSGEKLFF TGCGCCAGCAGCCTGAGCGGGGAAAAACTGTTTTTT NA TRBJ1-4 TRBV4-1 many
CASSYAWRTGNTIYF TGTGCCAGCAGTTACGCCTGGCGTACTGGAAACACCATATATTTT NA TRBJ1-3 TRBV6-5 few
CASSRDPLSADTQYF TGTGCCAGCAGTCGGGACCCTCTAAGCGCAGATACGCAGTATTTT NA TRBJ2-3 TRBV5-6 few
CASRGGDRITEAFF TGTGCCAGCAGGGGGGGGGACAGGATCACTGAAGCTTTCTTT TRBD1 TRBJ1-1 TRBV5-4 few
CASSPAGFGNTEAFF TGTGCCAGCAGCCCTGCGGGGTTTGGGAACACTGAAGCTTTCTTT NA TRBJ1-1 TRBV3-1 NA
CASSPSARNNYGYTF TGTGCCAGCAGCCCTAGTGCGAGAAACAACTATGGCTACACCTTC NA TRBJ1-2 TRBV7-8 NA
CASSASRGQETQYF TGTGCCAGCAGCGCATCACGGGGCCAAGAGACCCAGTACTTC NA TRBJ2-5 TRBV7-2 few
CSAFTGDYGYTF TGCAGTGCTTTTACAGGGGACTATGGCTACACCTTC TRBD1 TRBJ1-2 TRBV20-1 NA
CASSLDATSRAEQFF TGTGCCAGCAGCTTAGACGCCACTAGCAGGGCTGAGCAGTTCTTC NA TRBJ2-1 TRBV7-2 few
CASSLPGGSEQFF TGTGCCAGCAGCCTCCCCGGGGGATCTGAGCAGTTCTTC NA TRBJ2-1 TRBV7-8 few
CASSSGFGNNEQFF TGTGCCAGCAGTTCGGGGTTCGGAAACAATGAGCAGTTCTTC NA TRBJ2-1 TRBV6-6 few
CASSLNEDQPQHF TGTGCCAGCAGTTTAAACGAAGATCAGCCCCAGCATTTT NA TRBJ1-5 TRBV12-3/TRBV12-4 NA
CASSPRFNSPLHF TGTGCCAGCAGTCCCCGATTTAATTCACCCCTCCACTTT NA TRBJ1-6 TRBV12-3/TRBV12-4 many
CASSQDRRGTSTDTQYF TGTGCCAGCAGCCAAGATCGCCGGGGGACCTCCACAGATACGCAGTATTTT NA TRBJ2-3 TRBV4-2 NA
CASSRFQGQGTVAETQYF TGTGCCAGCAGCCGCTTCCAGGGACAGGGAACGGTTGCGGAGACCCAGTACTTC TRBD1 TRBJ2-5 TRBV4-2 few
CASSPRRGTTYNEQFF TGTGCCAGTAGTCCCCGCAGGGGGACCACCTACAATGAGCAGTTCTTC TRBD1 TRBJ2-1 TRBV19 NA
CASSNRGSTDTQYF TGTGCCAGCAGCAATAGGGGCAGCACAGATACGCAGTATTTT NA TRBJ2-3 TRBV4-2 NA
CASSVADLGFEKLFF TGTGCCAGCAGTGTCGCGGACTTGGGTTTTGAAAAACTGTTTTTT NA TRBJ1-4 TRBV6-1 NA
CASSLDGAQPQHF TGTGCCAGCAGTTTAGATGGTGCTCAGCCCCAGCATTTT NA TRBJ1-5 TRBV28 NA
CASSQGREGHGYTF TGCGCCAGCAGCCAAGGCCGGGAGGGGCATGGCTACACCTTC NA TRBJ1-2 TRBV4-3 NA
CASSLISGRGYTF TGTGCCAGCAGTTTAATCTCTGGACGGGGCTACACCTTC NA TRBJ1-2 TRBV12-3/TRBV12-4 many
CASSSHNNSPLHF TGCGCCAGCAGCTCCCACAATAATTCACCCCTCCACTTT NA TRBJ1-6 TRBV5-1 few
CASSDPRVEKLFF TGTGCCAGCAGTGATCCCCGGGTCGAAAAACTGTTTTTT NA TRBJ1-4 TRBV25-1 NA